These T cell receptor beta chains were read from a single sample in a study of blood T cell repertoires in COVID-19. Libraries were prepared by immunoSEQ multiplex PCR; TCRdb keeps only in-frame clonotypes and omits some of them. The sample consists of more than 200,000 clones, around four fifths of them appearing once. Sequencing used peripheral blood. These receptor sequences come from a man aged 55-75 years with acute or convalescent COVID-19. Both conserved end residues are part of each CDR3. The D gene is left open where the match is weak.

d_gene,v_gene,j_gene,len,CDR3aa
NA,TRBV19,TRBJ2-7,14,CASSTTRDPYEQYF
NA,TRBV3-1/TRBV3-2,TRBJ2-2,17,CASSPSGTRLNTGELFF
NA,TRBV3-1/TRBV3-2,TRBJ2-7,11,CASSSPFEQYF
NA,TRBV11-2,TRBJ2-1,15,CASSLAGGAYNEQFF
TRBD1,TRBV14,TRBJ2-7,14,CASSPNRGTLEQYF
TRBD2,TRBV27,TRBJ2-3,20,CASSPSGRGLAEPSTDTQYF
NA,TRBV7-3,TRBJ2-7,14,CASSRAGHSYEQYF
NA,TRBV19,TRBJ2-7,12,CASSAQGNEQYF
TRBD2,TRBV18,TRBJ2-5,13,CASSPGRKETQYF
TRBD2,TRBV6-1,TRBJ2-3,15,CASSEARGAGDTQYF
NA,TRBV6-6,TRBJ2-1,15,CASSPSPASGNEQFF
NA,TRBV2,TRBJ2-7,12,CASSDQGYEQYF
NA,TRBV4-1,TRBJ2-7,12,CASSQGRREQYF